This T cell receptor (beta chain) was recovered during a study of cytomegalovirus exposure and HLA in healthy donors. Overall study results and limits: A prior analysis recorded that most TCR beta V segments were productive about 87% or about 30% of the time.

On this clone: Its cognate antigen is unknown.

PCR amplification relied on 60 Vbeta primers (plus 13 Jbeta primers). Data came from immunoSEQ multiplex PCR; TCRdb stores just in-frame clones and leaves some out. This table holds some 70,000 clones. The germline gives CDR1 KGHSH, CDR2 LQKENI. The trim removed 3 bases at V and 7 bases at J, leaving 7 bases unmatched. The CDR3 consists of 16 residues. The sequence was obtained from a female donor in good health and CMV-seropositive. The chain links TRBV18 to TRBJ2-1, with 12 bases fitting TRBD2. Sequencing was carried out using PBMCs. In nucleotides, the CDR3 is TGTGCCAGCTCACCGGCTAGCGGGGGGGCCCTTAATGAGCAGTTCTTC. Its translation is CASSPASGGALNEQFF.